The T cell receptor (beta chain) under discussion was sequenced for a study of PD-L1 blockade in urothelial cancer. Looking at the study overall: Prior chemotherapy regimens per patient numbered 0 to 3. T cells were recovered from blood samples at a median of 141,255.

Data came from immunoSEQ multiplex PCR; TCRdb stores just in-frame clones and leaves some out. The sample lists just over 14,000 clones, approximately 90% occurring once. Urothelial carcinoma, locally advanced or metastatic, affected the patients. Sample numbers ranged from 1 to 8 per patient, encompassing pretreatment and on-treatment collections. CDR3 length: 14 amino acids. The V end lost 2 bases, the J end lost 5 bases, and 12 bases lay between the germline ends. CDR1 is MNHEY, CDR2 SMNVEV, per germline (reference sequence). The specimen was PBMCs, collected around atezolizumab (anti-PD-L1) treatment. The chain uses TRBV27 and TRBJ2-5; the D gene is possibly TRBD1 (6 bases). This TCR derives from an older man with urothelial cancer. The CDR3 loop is CASSLGQGLETQYF. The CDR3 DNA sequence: TGTGCCAGCAGTTTAGGGCAGGGGTTGGAGACCCAGTACTTC.